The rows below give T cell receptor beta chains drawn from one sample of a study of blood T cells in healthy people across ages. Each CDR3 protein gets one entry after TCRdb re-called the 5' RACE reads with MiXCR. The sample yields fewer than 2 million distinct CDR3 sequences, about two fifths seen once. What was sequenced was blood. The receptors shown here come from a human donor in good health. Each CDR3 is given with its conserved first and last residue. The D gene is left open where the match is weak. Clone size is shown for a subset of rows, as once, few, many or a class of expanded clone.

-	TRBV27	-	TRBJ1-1	TGTGCCAGCAGTTTATCGATCGGGTTGGGGAACACTGAAGCTTTCTTT	CASSLSIGLGNTEAFF
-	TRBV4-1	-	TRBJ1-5	TGCGCCAGCAGCCAAGAAGCGGGCAGCCGTTGGCCCCAGCATTTT	CASSQEAGSRWPQHF
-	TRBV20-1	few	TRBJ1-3	TGCAGTGCTCACAACGGCGGAGGGCTGGTCTCTGGAAACACCATATATTTT	CSAHNGGGLVSGNTIYF
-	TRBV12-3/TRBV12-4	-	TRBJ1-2	TGTGCCAGCAGTTTGGTCAGGGTCTATGACTACACCTTC	CASSLVRVYDYTF
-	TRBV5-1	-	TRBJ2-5	TGCGCCAGCAGCCAGGGACGGAGCAACGGTGTGGTTCAAGAGACCCAGTACTTC	CASSQGRSNGVVQETQYF
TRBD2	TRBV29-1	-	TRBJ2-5	TGCAGCGTTGAACCTAGCGGGGGTTGGGAGACCCAGTACTTC	CSVEPSGGWETQYF
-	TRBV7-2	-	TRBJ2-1	TGTGCCAGCAGCCCAATGAGACTAGTGATATCCTACAATGAGCAGTTCTTC	CASSPMRLVISYNEQFF
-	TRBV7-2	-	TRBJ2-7	TGTGCCAGCAGCTTATCGACCAACTCCTACGAGCAGTACTTC	CASSLSTNSYEQYF
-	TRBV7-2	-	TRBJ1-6	TGTGCCAGCAGCTGGACAGTTAATTCACCCCTCCACTTT	CASSWTVNSPLHF
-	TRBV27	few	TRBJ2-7	TGTGCCAGCAGTATTAAGCATGCCGGGACGGGGTCCTACGAGCAGTACTTC	CASSIKHAGTGSYEQYF